Following are 19 T cell receptor beta chains from one sample sequenced in a study of blood T cell repertoires in COVID-19. Some clones are missing from TCRdb's copy, which holds only in-frame ones; the method was immunoSEQ multiplex PCR. This table has about 270,000 clones, over 75% appearing once. Sequenced input: peripheral blood. The receptors derive from a human donor in a cohort sampled during active COVID-19.

In its sample, this clone was seen once. The same CDR3 also results from other DNA sequences found in this sample. The genes are TRBV7-9 and TRBJ1-2; TRBD1 might be the D (6 bases). The CDR3 covers 12 residues. With 3 bases removed from V and 8 bases from J, the gap between germline ends came to 10 bases. CDR1 is SEHNR, CDR2 FQNEAQ, per germline (reference sequence). The CDR3 spells CASSFNRDGYTF. The CDR3 coding sequence is TGTGCCAGCAGCTTCAACAGGGACGGCTACACCTTC.

The rearrangement links TRBV11-2 to TRBJ2-7; 8 bases are shared with TRBD1. This CDR3 is 14 amino acids long. The germline gives CDR1 SGHAT, CDR2 FQNNGV. V shed 1 base and J 3 bases; nucleotides not matched to a gene: 2. The CDR3 is CASSLGTGIYEQYF. Here the CDR3 DNA reads TGTGCCAGCAGCTTAGGGACAGGGATCTACGAGCAGTACTTC.

This chain joins TRBV5-4 and TRBJ1-2; D remains ambiguous. Trimming pared 4 bases from V and 8 bases from J, leaving 18 bases between. In germline, CDR1 is SGHNT, CDR2 YYREEE (reference sequence). This CDR3 is built from 14 residues. The CDR3 loop reads CASSPQQIPHGYTF. CDR3 coding DNA: TGTGCCAGCAGCCCGCAACAAATACCCCACGGCTACACCTTC.

The chain carries TRBV5-1 and TRBJ1-1; 12 nucleotides agree with TRBD1. The germline gives CDR1 SGHRS, CDR2 YFSETQ. The V and J ends lost 0 bases and 4 bases, in that order; junction bases with no gene match: 7. The CDR3 runs 17 residues. Here the CDR3 reads CASSLGDRGLSGTEAFF. In nucleotides, the CDR3 is TGCGCCAGCAGCTTGGGGGACAGGGGGCTGTCGGGCACTGAAGCTTTCTTT. Full variable domain (outside the CDR3, taken from reference TRBV5-1 and TRBJ1-1): KAGVTQTPRYLIKTRGQQVTLSCSPISGHRSVSWYQQTPGQGLQFLFEYFSETQRNKGNFPGRFSGRQFSNSRSEMNVSTLELGDSALYLCASSLGDRGLSGTEAFFGQGTRLTVV.

The V and J genes are TRBV2 and TRBJ2-4; TRBD2 is a possible D gene (6 bases). With 3 bases removed from V and 9 bases from J, the gap between germline ends came to 15 bases. Germline V lookup: CDR1 SNHLY, CDR2 FYNNEI. The CDR3 runs 14 residues. CDR3 nucleotides: TGTGCCAGCAGTGACAGGACGGGGGTAGCCATTCAGTACTTC. As protein: CASSDRTGVAIQYF.

The chain has TRBV4-1 and TRBJ2-1, with D possibly being TRBD1 (5 bases). The CDR3 covers 15 residues. CDR1 is MGHRA, CDR2 YSYEKL, per germline. V was trimmed by 1 base and J by 5 bases, leaving 12 bases between them. The CDR3 bases are TGCGCCAGCAGCCAAGGAGACAGAGAAAACAATGAGCAGTTCTTC. Encoded protein: CASSQGDRENNEQFF.

V usage is TRBV7-9 and J usage is TRBJ2-1; perhaps TRBD1 as D (5 bases). V was pared by 2 bases and J by 6 bases, with 14 bases between. Germline CDR1 SEHNR, CDR2 FQNEAQ (reference sequence). The CDR3 extends over 15 amino acids. The CDR3 bases are TGTGCCAGCAGCTTAAGTCAGGGATTCGTCAATGAGCAGTTCTTC. Amino acids: CASSLSQGFVNEQFF.

The chain joins TRBV19 to TRBJ2-1, with 13 bases that match TRBD2. Germline lookup yields CDR1 LNHDA and CDR2 SQIVND (reference sequence). This CDR3 comprises 16 residues. Unmatched junction bases numbered 3, after V lost 1 base and J lost 6 bases. This chain's CDR3 is CASSIGTSGSFNEQFF. The DNA for the CDR3 is TGTGCCAGTAGTATAGGGACTAGCGGGAGTTTCAATGAGCAGTTCTTC.

In nucleotides, the CDR3 is TGCGCCAGCAGCCCTGGACTAGCGGCCACTTTTTACAATGAGCAGTTCTTC. Protein sequence: CASSPGLAATFYNEQFF. J is TRBJ2-1 and V is TRBV5-1, with TRBD2 matching over 10 bases. This CDR3 is built from 17 residues. Germline V gene lookup returns CDR1 SGHRS and CDR2 YFSETQ. V shed 4 bases and J 4 bases; nucleotides not matched to a gene: 11.

This chain links TRBV5-1 with TRBJ2-1, with D possibly matching TRBD2 (6 bases). CDR3 length equals 15 residues. With 3 bases removed from V and 3 bases from J, the gap between germline ends came to 13 bases. CDR1 and CDR2 from the germline V gene are SGHRS and YFSETQ. The CDR3: CASSSRGEGYNEQFF. The CDR3 DNA reads as TGCGCCAGCAGCTCGCGGGGTGAGGGCTACAATGAGCAGTTCTTC.

The chain is built from TRBV28 and TRBJ2-1; 11 bases are shared with TRBD1. Germline assignment: CDR1 MDHEN and CDR2 SYDVKM. Germline trimming cut 6 bases from V and 8 bases from J; bases unmatched to any gene: 6. The CDR3 length is 14 residues. The CDR3 sequence: CASSGQGAMDEQFF. The CDR3 nucleotides read TGTGCCAGCAGCGGACAGGGGGCTATGGATGAGCAGTTCTTC.

In its sample, this clone was seen a few times. The V gene is TRBV24-1, the J gene TRBJ2-3; 8 positions match TRBD1. The germline V gene has CDR1 KGHDR and CDR2 SFDVKD. V was clipped by 0 bases and J by 6 bases; unmatched bases: 7. CDR3 size: 16 residues. CDR3 in DNA: TGTGCCACCAGTGATTTGGCCGGGACAGGTCAGGATACGCAGTATTTT. It encodes CATSDLAGTGQDTQYF.

In DNA form, the CDR3 reads TGTGCCAGCAGTTCGGGACAGGGTGCCCTAATGAACACTGAAGCTTTCTTT. Its translation is CASSSGQGALMNTEAFF. The rearrangement uses TRBV27 and TRBJ1-1; 9 bases are shared with TRBD1. This CDR3 is 17 amino acids long. J lost 0 bases, V lost 4 bases, and 9 bases had no gene match. The germline V gene encodes CDR1 MNHEY and CDR2 SMNVEV (reference sequence).

The chain couples TRBV5-4 to TRBJ1-2; 9 bases align to TRBD1. CDR3 length: 16 amino acids. J gave up 2 bases and V 4 bases, and 9 bases lay outside the gene matches. Germline CDR1 reads SGHNT; CDR2 reads YYREEE (reference sequence). The CDR3 DNA sequence: TGTGCCAGCAGCCGCATTGACAGGGGGGACAACTATGGCTACACCTTC. Translation: CASSRIDRGDNYGYTF.

In its sample, this clone was seen once. The chain employs TRBV5-4 and TRBJ1-2; TRBD1 agrees at 7 bases. In germline, CDR1 is SGHNT, CDR2 YYREEE (reference sequence). V lost 4 bases and J lost 2; bases outside the gene matches: 5. The CDR3 sequence is 14 residues long. The CDR3 loop reads CASSMATGNYGYTF. The CDR3 DNA reads as TGTGCCAGCAGCATGGCGACAGGGAACTATGGCTACACCTTC.

J is TRBJ1-1 and V is TRBV10-1; D is unclear. V was clipped by 11 bases and J by 1 base, with 20 bases between them. This CDR3 contains 15 residues. The germline V gene has CDR1 WNHNN and CDR2 SYGVQD (reference sequence). CDR3 bases: TGCGCCGCGAGCCCCTCCAGGAGGGCGAACACTGAAGCTTTCTTT. Residues: CAASPSRRANTEAFF.

The chain links TRBV16 to TRBJ2-3, with D hard to call. V was cut by 0 bases and J by 1 base, with 5 bases left in between. The germline V gene has CDR1 KGHSY and CDR2 FQNENV. This CDR3 has 14 amino acids. CDR3 residues: CASSQSGGTDTQYF. The CDR3 region has the DNA TGTGCCAGCAGCCAATCCGGTGGCACAGATACGCAGTATTTT. The entire variable domain, with the rest obtained from reference TRBV16 and TRBJ2-3, is as follows: GEEVAQTPKHLVRGEGQKAKLYCAPIKGHSYVFWYQQVLKNEFKFLISFQNENVFDETGMPKERFSAKCLPNSPCSLEIQATKLEDSAVYFCASSQSGGTDTQYFGPGTRLTVL.

The chain carries TRBV12-3 or TRBV12-4 and TRBJ1-2, with a tentative D call TRBD1 (5 bases). This CDR3 is 13 amino acids long. The ends were cut back, 3 bases at V and 7 bases at J, with 12 bases in the middle. The DNA for the CDR3 is TGTGCCAGCAGTTTGAACAGGTGGGGTGGCTACACCTTC. Its translation is CASSLNRWGGYTF.

J is TRBJ2-2 and V is TRBV2, with TRBD2 matching over 7 bases. This CDR3 is 15 amino acids long. Germline V gene data show CDR1 as SNHLY and CDR2 as FYNNEI. The junction had 5 bases not matched to a gene; V was cut back by 7 bases and J by 0 bases. CDR3 DNA sequence: TGTGCCAGCATAGTAGGGAGGGCGAACACCGGGGAGCTGTTTTTT. Translation: CASIVGRANTGELFF.